Sequencing of this T cell receptor (beta chain) was carried out in a study of human T cells and chemical hapten exposure. The wider study: In the roughly 24-week study, patients were dosed weekly with diphenylcyclopropenone on the scalp throughout.

Within the library, unique molecular identifiers were attached to each individual cDNA molecule. Original methodology: Counting gave a median of roughly 100,000 TCRs per sample, with values ranging from about 23,224 to 700,000. TCRdb reanalysed the RACE reads using MiXCR and keeps one entry per CDR3 protein. TCRdb's processing, not the authors', yielded these V and J calls. The repertoire holds around 300,000 distinct CDR3 sequences, with just under 8% as singletons. V was clipped by 3 bases and J by 3 bases; unmatched bases: 15. CDR3 length: 19 amino acids. The germline V gene has CDR1 KGHDR and CDR2 SFDVKD. Time point specified: pre-sensitization, week 0. Indicated treatment: therapeutic diphenylcyclopropenone sensitization with weekly scalp DPC. Blood draws preceded each patch test application.

This clonotype originated in a man younger than 35 with alopecia areata. Some clones in this sample may be carry-over from other donors' samples. The specimen comprised whole blood, sampled in connection with sensitization to the hapten diphenylcyclopropenone (DPC). The J gene is TRBJ2-1, the V gene TRBV24-1, with 8 nucleotides matching TRBD2. CDR3 region: CATSDPPGGGQTLYNEQFF. CDR3 DNA: TGTGCCACCAGTGATCCCCCGGGGGGGGGCCAGACCCTCTACAATGAGCAGTTCTTC.